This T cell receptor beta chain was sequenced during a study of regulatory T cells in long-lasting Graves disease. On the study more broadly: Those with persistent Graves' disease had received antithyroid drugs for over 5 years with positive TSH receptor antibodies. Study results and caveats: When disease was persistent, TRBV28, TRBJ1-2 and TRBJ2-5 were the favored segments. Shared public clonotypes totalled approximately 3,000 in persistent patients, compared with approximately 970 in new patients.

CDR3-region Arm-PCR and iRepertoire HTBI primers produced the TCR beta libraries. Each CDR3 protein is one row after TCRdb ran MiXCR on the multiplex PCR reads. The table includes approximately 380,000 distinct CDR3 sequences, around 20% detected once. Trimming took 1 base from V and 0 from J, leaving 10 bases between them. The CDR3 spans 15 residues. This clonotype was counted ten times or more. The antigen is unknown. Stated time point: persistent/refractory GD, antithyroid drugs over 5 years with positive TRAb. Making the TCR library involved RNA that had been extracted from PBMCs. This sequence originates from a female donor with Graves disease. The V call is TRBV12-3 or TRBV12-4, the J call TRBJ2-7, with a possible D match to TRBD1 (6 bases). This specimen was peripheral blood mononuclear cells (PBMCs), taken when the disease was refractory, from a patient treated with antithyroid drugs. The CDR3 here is CASSLVGGRSYEQYF. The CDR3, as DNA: TGTGCCAGCAGTTTAGTAGGGGGACGCTCCTACGAGCAGTACTTC.